Below, one TCR beta chain is given with its context. The antigen remains unidentified. This entry comes from a study of cytomegalovirus exposure and HLA in healthy donors. The study's findings and limits: Sequences of the TCR beta chain were said to predict the HLA-A and HLA-B alleles of most subjects accurately. Three CMV-associated chains were confirmed in vitro to be specific for CMV antigens.

Use of 60 Vbeta and 13 Jbeta primers characterized the PCR. Assay used: immunoSEQ multiplex PCR; TCRdb lists only in-frame clones, some missing. The sample includes roughly 170,000 clones, roughly 84% of them seen just once. The germline gives CDR1 SGHNT, CDR2 YYREEE (reference sequence). The CDR3 extends over 14 amino acids. The V end was cut by 6 bases, the J end by 2 bases, with 14 bases between. The source is a man in his thirties or forties in good health and CMV-seronegative. The rearrangement joins TRBV5-4 to TRBJ1-2; D possibly corresponds to TRBD1 (6 bases). Sequencing was carried out using PBMCs. The DNA for the CDR3 is TGTGCCAGCACTCTAGGACAGCGCAACTATGGCTACACCTTC. Translation: CASTLGQRNYGYTF. Variable domain in full (rest from reference TRBV5-4 and TRBJ1-2): ETGVTQSPTHLIKTRGQQVTLRCSSQSGHNTVSWYQQALGQGPQFIFQYYREEENGRGNFPPRFSGLQFPNYSSELNVNALELDDSALYLCASTLGQRNYGYTFGSGTRLTVV.